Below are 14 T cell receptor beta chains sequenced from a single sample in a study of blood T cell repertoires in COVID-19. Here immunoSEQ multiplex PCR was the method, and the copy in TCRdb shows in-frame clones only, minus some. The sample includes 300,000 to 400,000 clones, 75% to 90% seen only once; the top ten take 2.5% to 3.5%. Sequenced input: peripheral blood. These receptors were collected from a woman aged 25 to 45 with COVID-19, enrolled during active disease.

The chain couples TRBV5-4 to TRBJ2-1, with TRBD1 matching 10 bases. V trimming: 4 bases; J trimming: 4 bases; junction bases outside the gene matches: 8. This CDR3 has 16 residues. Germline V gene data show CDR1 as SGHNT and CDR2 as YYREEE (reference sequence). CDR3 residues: CASSVDRGLGYNEQFF. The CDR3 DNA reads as TGTGCCAGCAGCGTCGACAGGGGGCTAGGATACAATGAGCAGTTCTTC.

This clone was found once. The CDR3 loop reads CASSWGQGDTEAFF. The CDR3 nucleotides read TGTGCCAGCAGTTGGGGACAGGGGGACACTGAAGCTTTCTTT. This sequence joins TRBV6-5 and TRBJ1-1; 11 bases are shared with TRBD1. J gave up 3 bases and V 4 bases, and 1 base lay outside the gene matches. CDR1 is MNHEY, CDR2 SVGAGI, per germline. The CDR3 length is 14 residues.

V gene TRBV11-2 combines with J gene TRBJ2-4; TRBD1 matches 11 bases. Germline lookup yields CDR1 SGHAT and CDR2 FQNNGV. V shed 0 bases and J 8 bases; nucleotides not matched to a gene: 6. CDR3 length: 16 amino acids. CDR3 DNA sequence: TGTGCCAGCAGCTTAGAGGGGAGGGGACAGGGGGACATTCAGTACTTC. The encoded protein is CASSLEGRGQGDIQYF.

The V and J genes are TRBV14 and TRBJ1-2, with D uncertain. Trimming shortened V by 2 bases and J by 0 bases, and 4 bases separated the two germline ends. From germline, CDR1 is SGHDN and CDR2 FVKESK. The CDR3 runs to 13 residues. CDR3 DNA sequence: TGTGCCAGCAGCCAAACAGCTAACTATGGCTACACCTTC. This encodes CASSQTANYGYTF.

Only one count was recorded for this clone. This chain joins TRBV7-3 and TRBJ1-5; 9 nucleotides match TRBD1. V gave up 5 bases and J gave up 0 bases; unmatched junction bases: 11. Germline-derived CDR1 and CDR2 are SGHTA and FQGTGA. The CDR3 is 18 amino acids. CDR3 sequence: CASSLSGDREYSNQPQHF. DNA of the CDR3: TGTGCCAGCAGCCTTAGTGGGGACAGGGAGTATAGCAATCAGCCCCAGCATTTT.

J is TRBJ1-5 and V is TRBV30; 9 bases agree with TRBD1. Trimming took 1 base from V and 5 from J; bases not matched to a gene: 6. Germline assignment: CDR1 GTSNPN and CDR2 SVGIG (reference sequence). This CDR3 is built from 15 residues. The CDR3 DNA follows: TGTGCCTGGAGTGCAGGGGACAGGGCCCATCAGCCCCAGCATTTT. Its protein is CAWSAGDRAHQPQHF.

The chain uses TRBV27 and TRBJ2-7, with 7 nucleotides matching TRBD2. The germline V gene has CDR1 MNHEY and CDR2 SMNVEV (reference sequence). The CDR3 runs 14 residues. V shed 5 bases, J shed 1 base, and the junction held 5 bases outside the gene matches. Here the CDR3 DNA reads TGTGCCAGCAGTCGAAGCGGGACTTCCTACGAGCAGTACTTC. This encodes CASSRSGTSYEQYF.

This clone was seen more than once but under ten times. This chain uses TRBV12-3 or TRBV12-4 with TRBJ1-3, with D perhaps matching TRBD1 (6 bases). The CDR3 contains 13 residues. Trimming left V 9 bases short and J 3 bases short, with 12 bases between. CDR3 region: CASSTGIGNTIYF. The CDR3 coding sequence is TGTGCCAGTAGTACAGGGATTGGAAACACCATATATTTT.

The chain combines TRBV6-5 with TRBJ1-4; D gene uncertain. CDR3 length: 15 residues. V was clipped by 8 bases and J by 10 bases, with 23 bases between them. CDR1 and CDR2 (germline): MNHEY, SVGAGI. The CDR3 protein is CASGPTLDGEGKLFF. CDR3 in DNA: TGTGCCAGCGGACCCACCCTCGACGGGGAGGGAAAACTGTTTTTT.

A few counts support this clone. CDR3 region: CATSRTGQGADNEQFF. CDR3 DNA sequence: TGTGCCACCAGCAGAACAGGACAGGGGGCAGACAATGAGCAGTTCTTC. The chain combines TRBV15 with TRBJ2-1, with TRBD1 matching 11 bases. The CDR3 length is 16 residues. Germline CDR1 LNHNV, CDR2 YYDKDF (reference sequence). Trimming took 2 bases from V and 5 from J; bases not matched to a gene: 5.

The CDR3 DNA follows: TGTGCCAGTAGTTCCCGGGGGAGGTGGACAGATACGCAGTATTTT. The encoded protein is CASSSRGRWTDTQYF. The chain combines TRBV19 with TRBJ2-3; D may be TRBD2 (6 bases). The ends were cut back, 5 bases at V and 3 bases at J, with 15 bases in the middle. The CDR3 has 15 amino acids. Germline-derived CDR1 and CDR2 are LNHDA and SQIVND (reference sequence).

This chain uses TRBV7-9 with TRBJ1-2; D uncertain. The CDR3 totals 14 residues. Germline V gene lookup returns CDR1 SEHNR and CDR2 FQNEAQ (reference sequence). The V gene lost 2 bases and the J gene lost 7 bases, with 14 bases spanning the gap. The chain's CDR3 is CASSLQSPSGGYTF. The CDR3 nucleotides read TGTGCCAGCAGCTTACAGTCTCCTAGCGGTGGCTACACCTTC. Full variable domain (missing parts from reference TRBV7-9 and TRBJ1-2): DTGVSQNPRHKITKRGQNVTFRCDPISEHNRLYWYRQTLGQGPEFLTYFQNEAQLEKSRLLSDRFSAERPKGSFSTLEIQRTEQGDSAMYLCASSLQSPSGGYTFGSGTRLTVV.

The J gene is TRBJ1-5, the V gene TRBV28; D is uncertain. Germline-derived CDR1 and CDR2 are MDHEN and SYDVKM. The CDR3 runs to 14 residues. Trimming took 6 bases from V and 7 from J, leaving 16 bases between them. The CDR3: CASSPSGSRQPQHF. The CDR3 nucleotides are TGTGCCAGCAGCCCGTCGGGTTCTAGGCAGCCCCAGCATTTT.

The CDR3 DNA follows: TGTGCCAGCAGTACTTGGACTAGCAACACCGGGGAGCTGTTTTTT. It encodes CASSTWTSNTGELFF. The chain has TRBV28 and TRBJ2-2, with 8 bases lining up with TRBD2. The CDR3 totals 15 residues. V gave up 5 bases and J gave up 2 bases; unmatched junction bases: 4. Per the germline V gene, CDR1 is MDHEN and CDR2 is SYDVKM.